The clone carrying this T cell receptor beta chain has only a few counts. Its matching antigen is unknown. Cultured CD4+ T-cell DNA underwent Oncomine TCR Beta short-read sequencing. MiXCR was run by TCRdb on the PCR reads, yielding one entry per CDR3 protein. The data hold 11,000 or so distinct CDR3 sequences, with around 50% observed a single time. With 1 base removed from V and 0 bases from J, the gap between germline ends came to 33 bases. This CDR3 spans 22 amino acids. From germline, CDR1 is DFQATT and CDR2 SNEGSKA (reference sequence). The sample belongs to a study of vaccination and CD4 T cells after COVID-19. Indicated treatment: roughly 10-day PBMC culture with coronavirus spike peptide pools or control peptides (ViraFEST assay).

The clonotype originates from a human donor who had recovered from COVID-19. The sample was CD4+ T cells from blood, cultured in vitro. The gene calls are TRBV20-1 and TRBJ2-5; no definite D call. This CDR3 reads CSARASTRISGPIHWYQETQYF. In nucleotides, the CDR3 is TGCAGTGCTAGAGCGAGCACACGGATTTCAGGACCCATCCACTGGTACCAAGAGACCCAGTACTTC.